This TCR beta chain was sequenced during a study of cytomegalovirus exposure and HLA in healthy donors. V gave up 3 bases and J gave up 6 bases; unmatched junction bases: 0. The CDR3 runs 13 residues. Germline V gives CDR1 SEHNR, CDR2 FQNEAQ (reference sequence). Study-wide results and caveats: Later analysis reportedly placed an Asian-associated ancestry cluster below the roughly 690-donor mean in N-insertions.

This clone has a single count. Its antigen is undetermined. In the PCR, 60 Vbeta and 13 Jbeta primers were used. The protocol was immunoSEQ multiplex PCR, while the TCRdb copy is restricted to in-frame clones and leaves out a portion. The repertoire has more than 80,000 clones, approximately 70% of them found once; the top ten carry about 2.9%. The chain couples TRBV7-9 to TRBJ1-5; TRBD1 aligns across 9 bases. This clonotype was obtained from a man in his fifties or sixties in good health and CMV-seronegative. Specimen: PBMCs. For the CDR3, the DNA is TGTGCCAGCAGCTTGACAGGGGGTCAGCCCCAGCATTTT. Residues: CASSLTGGQPQHF.